This T cell receptor beta chain comes out of a study of blood T cells in healthy people across ages. Study observations and caveats: The unsorted PBMCs prevented any conclusive comparison of naive versus antigen-experienced cells. Older individuals had lower TCR beta diversity per million T cells (the decline was roughly linear).

The sample holds a few counts of this clonotype. Its antigen is unknown. The CDR3 runs to 14 residues. V lost 6 bases, J lost 5 bases, and 14 bases lay in between. Per germline, CDR1 ENHRY and CDR2 SYGVKD. The use of a sample-barcoded 5' primer and a J-beta primer mix characterized a second PCR of roughly 7 to 11 cycles. TCRdb itself ran the 5' RACE reads through MiXCR, one entry per CDR3 protein. The sample holds about 1.8 million distinct CDR3 sequences, about 50% seen once. This TCR was sampled from a woman aged 40 to 49 in good health. The rearrangement joins TRBV10-3 to TRBJ2-4; D remains unclear. Sequenced sample: blood. DNA for the CDR3: TGTGCCATCAGCCGAGGCGTTGTGGAAAACATTCAGTACTTC. As protein: CAISRGVVENIQYF.